One sample yielded the 21 T cell receptor beta chains listed below, sequenced in a study of shared clonotypes between healthy human individuals. The method was immunoSEQ multiplex PCR; TCRdb's version includes in-frame clones alone and lacks a portion of them. Of around 2.1 million clones listed, approximately 96% are singletons. The sequenced sample consisted of naive CD4+ T cells sorted from blood. Documented subset: CD45RA+ positively selected. The receptors derive from a man between 18 and 35 years old in good health.

This clone was detected a few times. V gene TRBV11-2 combines with J gene TRBJ1-6, with 8 bases aligning to TRBD1. The CDR3 totals 11 residues. The germline V gene encodes CDR1 SGHAT and CDR2 FQNNGV. After removal of 4 bases from V and 15 bases from J, the junction contained 2 bases not matched to a gene. The CDR3 coding sequence is TGTGCCAGCAGCTCGGGACAGGTCCTCCACTTT. Translation: CASSSGQVLHF.

V gene TRBV6-1 combines with J gene TRBJ1-5; D perhaps matches TRBD1 (6 bases). V was pared by 6 bases and J by 3 bases, with 12 bases between. Germline assignment: CDR1 MNHNS and CDR2 SASEGT. CDR3 length: 14 amino acids. The DNA of the CDR3 is TGTGCCAGCAGGAATGACAGGTTCAATCAGCCCCAGCATTTT. Its translation is CASRNDRFNQPQHF.

This CDR3 reads CASSRGNEKLFF. The CDR3 DNA is TGTGCCAGTAGCCGGGGAAATGAAAAACTGTTTTTT. The chain combines TRBV19 with TRBJ1-4; D not certain. The CDR3 runs to 12 residues. V was trimmed by 6 bases and J by 5 bases, leaving 7 bases between them. Germline V CDR1 and CDR2: LNHDA, SQIVND (reference sequence).

About this clone: The sample has other DNA sequences that encode this CDR3 too. The chain links TRBV5-6 to TRBJ1-1; no clear D gene. The V gene's germline CDR1 is SGHDT and CDR2 YYEEEE. The V gene lost 4 bases and the J gene lost 4 bases, with 8 bases spanning the gap. The CDR3 has 12 amino acids. The CDR3 coding sequence is TGTGCCAGCAGCCTCTGGAGCACTGAAGCTTTCTTT. Its protein is CASSLWSTEAFF.

With regard to this clone: In the same sample, other DNA sequences code for this CDR3. This chain uses TRBV5-1 with TRBJ2-7, with D possibly matching TRBD1 (6 bases). CDR1 is SGHRS, CDR2 YFSETQ, per germline. There are 14 residues in the CDR3. The ends were cut back, 0 bases at V and 2 bases at J, with 9 bases in the middle. In nucleotides, the CDR3 is TGCGCCAGCAGCTTGGTTCCAGGGGCCTACGAGCAGTACTTC. Protein product: CASSLVPGAYEQYF.

The V gene is TRBV6-1, the J gene TRBJ2-7; 11 positions agree with TRBD2. V shed 2 bases and J 7 bases; nucleotides not matched to a gene: 7. Per the germline V gene, CDR1 is MNHNS and CDR2 is SASEGT. This CDR3 is built from 15 residues. In DNA, the CDR3 is TGTGCCAGCAGTGAAATAGCGGGAGGGCCAAAGGAGCAGTACTTC. Translation gives CASSEIAGGPKEQYF.

The chain combines TRBV6-5 with TRBJ2-7, with 10 bases that match TRBD2. After removal of 8 bases from V and 2 bases from J, the junction contained 6 bases not matched to a gene. Germline V lookup: CDR1 MNHEY, CDR2 SVGAGI. The CDR3 totals 14 residues. This CDR3 reads CASGRLAGTYEQYF. CDR3 in DNA: TGTGCCAGCGGTAGACTAGCGGGTACCTACGAGCAGTACTTC.

V usage is TRBV5-5 and J usage is TRBJ2-7; 10 bases are a match to TRBD2. From germline, CDR1 is SGHKS and CDR2 YYEKEE (reference sequence). The trim removed 4 bases at V and 2 bases at J, leaving 9 bases unmatched. The CDR3 contains 16 residues. CDR3 protein: CASSLAGTSETYEQYF. As DNA, the CDR3 is TGTGCCAGCAGCCTGGCTGGGACTAGCGAAACCTACGAGCAGTACTTC.

This chain connects TRBV27 to TRBJ2-7, with D perhaps TRBD1 or TRBD2 (5 bases each). Germline V lookup: CDR1 MNHEY, CDR2 SMNVEV (reference sequence). Trimming left V 2 bases short and J 5 bases short, with 19 bases between. The CDR3 consists of 16 residues. DNA for the CDR3: TGTGCCAGCAGTTTAGGTACCGGGACCCTGAACAACGAGCAGTACTTC. This sequence encodes CASSLGTGTLNNEQYF.

This chain connects TRBV11-2 to TRBJ1-5; maybe TRBD1 (5 bases). This CDR3 has 16 amino acids. Trimming shortened V by 1 base and J by 6 bases, and 16 bases separated the two germline ends. The germline gives CDR1 SGHAT, CDR2 FQNNGV. Written as DNA, the CDR3 is TGTGCCAGCAGCTTAGTATCTATAAAGGGGAGTCAGCCCCAGCATTTT. Its translation is CASSLVSIKGSQPQHF.

Concerning this clone itself: Other nucleotide sequences from this sample produce the same CDR3. The genes are TRBV7-2 and TRBJ2-7; 9 bases are a match to TRBD1. Germline CDR1 is SGHTA and CDR2 is FQGNSA. Trimming took 1 base from V and 4 from J; bases not matched to a gene: 2. This CDR3 contains 14 residues. CDR3 loop: CASSLGQGGYEQYF. DNA of the CDR3: TGTGCCAGCAGCTTAGGACAGGGGGGGTACGAGCAGTACTTC.

The chain couples TRBV18 to TRBJ2-1, with D perhaps TRBD2 (5 bases). The germline V and J ends were trimmed by 3 bases and 2 bases, with 11 bases remaining between them. The CDR3 sequence is 15 residues long. The germline CDR1 and CDR2 sequences are KGHSH and LQKENI. For the CDR3, the DNA is TGTGCCAGCTCACCGATGACGGGAACCTACAATGAGCAGTTCTTC. Protein sequence: CASSPMTGTYNEQFF.

The table lists this clone with a few counts. The chain has TRBV30 and TRBJ1-1; D unresolved. In germline, CDR1 is GTSNPN, CDR2 SVGIG (reference sequence). The CDR3 extends over 13 amino acids. Deletions cut 1 base from V and 6 bases from J, with 12 bases between. The CDR3 nucleotides read TGTGCCTGGAGTGAGGGCCGATTGGCTGAAGCTTTCTTT. It is translated as CAWSEGRLAEAFF. The full variable domain, completed using reference TRBV30 and TRBJ1-1, is SQTIHQWPATLVQPVGSPLSLECTVEGTSNPNLYWYRQAAGRGLQLLFYSVGIGQISSEVPQNLSASRPQDRQFILSSKKLLLSDSGFYLCAWSEGRLAEAFFGQGTRLTVV.

The chain carries TRBV7-2 and TRBJ1-3; D not resolved. Germline CDR1 reads SGHTA; CDR2 reads FQGNSA. V dropped 3 bases and J dropped 0 bases, with 9 bases sitting between them. CDR3 length: 15 residues. In DNA form, the CDR3 reads TGTGCCAGCAGCTTTGACATCCACTCTGGAAACACCATATATTTT. It is translated as CASSFDIHSGNTIYF.

V and J are TRBV2 and TRBJ2-7; D possibly corresponds to TRBD2 (5 bases). V was trimmed by 1 base and J by 7 bases, leaving 8 bases between them. Per the germline V gene, CDR1 is SNHLY and CDR2 is FYNNEI. The CDR3 runs 12 residues. DNA of the CDR3: TGTGCCAGCAGTGAAGGGAGGATGGAGCAGTACTTC. It codes for CASSEGRMEQYF.

This clone was counted once. This chain links TRBV6-1 with TRBJ2-7, with 7 bases aligning to TRBD2. CDR1 and CDR2 (germline): MNHNS, SASEGT. The CDR3 has 13 residues. V lost 8 bases to trimming and J lost 6 bases; unmatched junction nucleotides: 10. For the CDR3, the DNA is TGTGCCAGCGGCCCAGCGGGACGTCTCGAGCAGTACTTC. Protein product: CASGPAGRLEQYF.

The sample holds one count of this clone. V usage is TRBV6-5 and J usage is TRBJ2-7; 7 bases match TRBD1. V lost 6 bases and J lost 3; bases outside the gene matches: 2. This CDR3 spans 12 amino acids. Looked up from germline, CDR1 is MNHEY and CDR2 is SVGAGI. The CDR3 reads CASSYRGYEQYF. The CDR3 bases are TGTGCCAGCAGCTACAGGGGCTACGAGCAGTACTTC.

The chain is built from TRBV5-1 and TRBJ2-6; 8 positions match TRBD1. CDR1 SGHRS and CDR2 YFSETQ come from the germline V gene. V lost 4 bases, J lost 0 bases, and 9 bases stayed unmatched. This CDR3 has 18 residues. The CDR3 sequence is CASSAAGGPNSGANVLTF. DNA of the CDR3: TGCGCCAGCAGCGCCGCAGGGGGCCCTAACTCTGGGGCCAACGTCCTGACTTTC.

This clone was seen a handful of times. V gene TRBV27 combines with J gene TRBJ2-5; D unclear. Germline V gene sequence: CDR1 MNHEY, CDR2 SMNVEV (reference sequence). The CDR3 is 15 residues long. The V end lost 5 bases, the J end lost 2 bases, and 15 bases lay between the germline ends. The CDR3 sequence: CASSLYRVPQETQYF. The CDR3 DNA reads TGTGCCAGCAGTCTATATCGGGTTCCACAAGAGACCCAGTACTTC.

This sequence joins TRBV2 and TRBJ2-5; D might be TRBD1 (6 bases). Germline V gene sequence: CDR1 SNHLY, CDR2 FYNNEI. This CDR3 has 13 amino acids. V lost 7 bases to trimming and J lost 2 bases, with 11 bases between them. The CDR3 nucleotides are TGTGCCAGCAACGGACAGCCACAAGAGACCCAGTACTTC. It encodes CASNGQPQETQYF.

V usage is TRBV30 and J usage is TRBJ2-3; D possibly uses TRBD1 or TRBD2 (5 bases each). The CDR3 is made up of 14 amino acids. Trimming stripped 0 bases from V and 4 bases from J, with 11 bases between. Per germline, CDR1 GTSNPN and CDR2 SVGIG (reference sequence). The CDR3 sequence is CAWSVRGWADTQYF. In nucleotides, the CDR3 is TGTGCCTGGAGTGTGAGGGGTTGGGCAGATACGCAGTATTTT.